Each of the 20 T cell receptor beta chains below was sequenced from the same sample in a study of T cells after yellow fever vaccination. TCRdb itself ran the 5' RACE reads through MiXCR, one entry per CDR3 protein. This table holds roughly 500,000 distinct CDR3 sequences, around 21% found once. This sample comprised PBMCs, obtained 15 days after the yellow fever booster vaccination. The receptors were gathered from a man aged 25-45 years who received the YFV17D yellow fever vaccine.

Only a few counts were recorded for this clonotype. The chain carries TRBV29-1 and TRBJ2-1; 9 nucleotides align to TRBD2. CDR3 size: 14 residues. The V and J ends lost 6 bases and 3 bases, in that order; junction bases with no gene match: 6. Germline V gene data show CDR1 as SQVTM and CDR2 as ANQGSEA. The CDR3 DNA follows: TGCAGCGTAGTAGCGGGAGAGGTCTACAATGAGCAGTTCTTC. Its protein product is CSVVAGEVYNEQFF.

V usage is TRBV5-4 and J usage is TRBJ2-7, with 10 bases that match TRBD2. This CDR3 region has 15 residues. Losses at the gene ends were 4 bases for V and 7 bases for J; bases not matched to a gene: 11. CDR1 is SGHNT, CDR2 YYREEE, per germline (reference sequence). The CDR3 bases are TGTGCCAGCAGCAAGGAGGCTAGCGGGAGTCTTGAGCAGTACTTC. Protein sequence: CASSKEASGSLEQYF. Together with reference TRBV5-4 and TRBJ2-7, the CDR3 gives the full variable domain: ETGVTQSPTHLIKTRGQQVTLRCSSQSGHNTVSWYQQALGQGPQFIFQYYREEENGRGNFPPRFSGLQFPNYSSELNVNALELDDSALYLCASSKEASGSLEQYFGPGTRLTVT.

The chain combines TRBV20-1 with TRBJ2-7; 8 bases are shared with TRBD2. Germline trimming cut 3 bases from V and 3 bases from J; bases unmatched to any gene: 16. The germline CDR1 and CDR2 sequences are DFQATT and SNEGSKA (reference sequence). The CDR3 has 17 residues. CDR3: CSASQGSGSLNFYEQYF. In DNA, the CDR3 is TGCAGTGCTAGTCAGGGGAGCGGGAGCTTAAATTTCTACGAGCAGTACTTC.

The J gene is TRBJ1-1, the V gene TRBV7-2; D gene unclear. Germline V CDR1 and CDR2: SGHTA, FQGNSA. The CDR3 totals 13 residues. The germline V and J ends were trimmed by 5 bases and 0 bases, with 7 bases remaining between them. This chain's CDR3 is CASSTDMNTEAFF. Here the CDR3 DNA reads TGTGCCAGCAGCACCGACATGAACACTGAAGCTTTCTTT.

Only a few counts were recorded for this clonotype. The rearrangement uses TRBV7-9 and TRBJ2-5; D may be TRBD2 (5 bases). The germline CDR1 and CDR2 sequences are SEHNR and FQNEAQ (reference sequence). Trimming removed 3 bases from V and 4 bases from J, with 12 bases in between. The CDR3 length is 14 residues. For the CDR3, the DNA is TGTGCCAGCAGCTTTCAGAGTCTAGCAGAGACCCAGTACTTC. As protein: CASSFQSLAETQYF.

This clonotype has more than one count but fewer than ten. This chain joins TRBV10-3 and TRBJ2-1; D unclear. Germline assignment: CDR1 ENHRY and CDR2 SYGVKD. The V gene lost 6 bases and the J gene lost 0 bases, with 6 bases spanning the gap. CDR3 length equals 13 residues. DNA for the CDR3: TGTGCCATCAGACTTATCTCCTACAATGAGCAGTTCTTC. This codes for CAIRLISYNEQFF.

The chain employs TRBV5-5 and TRBJ1-1, with a weak D call TRBD1 (5 bases). The CDR3 has 13 residues. Germline CDR1 is SGHKS and CDR2 is YYEKEE (reference sequence). V lost 4 bases and J lost 0, with 7 bases in between. In DNA form, the CDR3 reads TGTGCCAGCAGCCGGACACTGAACACTGAAGCTTTCTTT. It translates to CASSRTLNTEAFF.

This clonotype turned up a few times. The chain couples TRBV11-2 to TRBJ1-1, with D uncertain. The V gene's germline CDR1 is SGHAT and CDR2 FQNNGV. CDR3 length: 14 amino acids. V dropped 5 bases and J dropped 5 bases, with 15 bases sitting between them. The DNA of the CDR3 is TGTGCCAGCAGCCATTGGCGTAAGGGAACTGAAGCTTTCTTT. It encodes CASSHWRKGTEAFF. Combining the CDR3 with reference TRBV11-2 and TRBJ1-1 gives the whole variable domain EAGVAQSPRYKIIEKRQSVAFWCNPISGHATLYWYQQILGQGPKLLIQFQNNGVVDDSQLPKDRFSAERLKGVDSTLKIQPAKLEDSAVYLCASSHWRKGTEAFFGQGTRLTVV.

This clonotype was picked up a small number of times. The gene calls are TRBV3-1 and TRBJ2-3; tentative D call: TRBD2 (5 bases). V dropped 6 bases and J dropped 1 base, with 8 bases sitting between them. Germline V gene lookup returns CDR1 LGHDT and CDR2 YNNKEL (reference sequence). The CDR3 runs 13 residues. The CDR3 loop reads CASRLDGTDTQYF. The DNA of the CDR3 is TGTGCCAGCAGACTAGACGGCACAGATACGCAGTATTTT.

This clonotype was counted a few times. The V call is TRBV10-2, the J call TRBJ2-3, with 7 nucleotides matching TRBD1. V lost 7 bases and J lost 2; bases outside the gene matches: 6. CDR3 size: 14 residues. The V gene's germline CDR1 is WSHSY and CDR2 SAAADI. The CDR3 sequence is CASTRDRYTDTQYF. The CDR3 nucleotides read TGCGCCAGCACCCGGGACAGATACACAGATACGCAGTATTTT.

This clonotype has just a few counts. The CDR3 is CASRYRDYTDTQYF. For the CDR3, the DNA is TGTGCCAGCAGATACCGGGACTACACAGATACGCAGTATTTT. The genes are TRBV6-5 and TRBJ2-3; the match to TRBD2 covers 7 bases. Germline CDR1 is MNHEY and CDR2 is SVGAGI. Trimming took 6 bases from V and 2 from J; bases not matched to a gene: 5. The length of the CDR3 is 14 residues.

This clonotype has only a few counts. The chain couples TRBV10-3 to TRBJ2-6; possibly TRBD1 for D (6 bases). Germline values: CDR1 ENHRY, CDR2 SYGVKD. This CDR3 has 16 amino acids. V lost 5 bases to trimming and J lost 2 bases, with 13 bases between them. The CDR3 DNA is TGTGCCATCAGTAGGACAGCCCCGGCTGGGGCCAACGTCCTGACTTTC. Translated: CAISRTAPAGANVLTF.

The rearrangement joins TRBV4-2 to TRBJ2-7; possibly TRBD2 for D (5 bases). The CDR3 extends over 16 amino acids. Trimming pared 0 bases from V and 2 bases from J, leaving 14 bases between. Germline lookup yields CDR1 LGHNA and CDR2 YNFKEQ. CDR3 nucleotide sequence: TGTGCCAGCAGCCAAGATTTTAGCGAATTTACCTACGAGCAGTACTTC. As protein: CASSQDFSEFTYEQYF.

There are a few counts of this clonotype. The CDR3 sequence is CSGTSGYEQYF. CDR3 coding DNA: TGCAGCGGGACTAGCGGATACGAGCAGTACTTC. The chain has TRBV29-1 and TRBJ2-7, with 10 bases lining up with TRBD2. With 7 bases clipped from V and 4 bases from J, the junction kept 1 base outside the gene matches. CDR1 and CDR2 (germline): SQVTM, ANQGSEA. The CDR3 runs to 11 residues.

This clonotype was detected only a few times. The chain couples TRBV3-1 to TRBJ2-7; D possibly uses TRBD1 or TRBD2 (5 bases each). V gave up 0 bases and J gave up 6 bases, with 9 bases separating them. This CDR3 comprises 13 residues. Germline loops: CDR1 LGHDT, CDR2 YNNKEL (reference sequence). The CDR3 DNA reads as TGTGCCAGCAGCCAAGACAGGGACGGCGAGCAGTACTTC. This gives the protein CASSQDRDGEQYF.

The chain is built from TRBV4-3 and TRBJ2-7; possible D gene TRBD2, 5 bases. V was shortened by 2 bases and J by 0 bases, with 17 bases between the two germline ends. Germline V lookup: CDR1 LGHNA, CDR2 YSLEER. This CDR3 spans 17 amino acids. CDR3 bases: TGCGCCAGCAGCCAAAATCTCTTCGGCGGAGGCTCCTACGAGCAGTACTTC. Its protein product is CASSQNLFGGGSYEQYF.

This chain uses TRBV9 with TRBJ2-1; no definite D call. Per germline, CDR1 SGDLS and CDR2 YYNGEE. V lost 4 bases, J lost 7 bases, and 12 bases lay in between. The CDR3 spans 13 residues. In nucleotides, the CDR3 is TGTGCCAGCAGCCCCAGCGTTGGGAATGAGCAGTTCTTC. It yields the protein CASSPSVGNEQFF.

This clonotype was counted only a few times. The chain carries TRBV6-5 and TRBJ1-1; tentatively, D is TRBD1 (5 bases). CDR1 is MNHEY, CDR2 SVGAGI, per germline. The V and J ends lost 0 bases and 5 bases respectively, with 10 bases between them. This CDR3 spans 14 amino acids. In DNA form, the CDR3 reads TGTGCCAGCAGTTACTCGACGGGGGGGACTGAAGCTTTCTTT. Protein: CASSYSTGGTEAFF.

J is TRBJ1-4 and V is TRBV7-9; D unclear. V was trimmed by 2 bases and J by 7 bases, leaving 2 bases between them. The CDR3 length is 11 residues. Germline V gene lookup returns CDR1 SEHNR and CDR2 FQNEAQ (reference sequence). The CDR3 DNA is TGTGCCAGCAGCTTAAGTGAAAAACTGTTTTTT. Amino acid sequence: CASSLSEKLFF.

This clonotype was recorded many times. The chain joins TRBV12-3 or TRBV12-4 to TRBJ2-7; D is undetermined. V gave up 2 bases and J gave up 4 bases, with 0 bases separating them. This CDR3 is 10 amino acids long. The CDR3, as DNA: TGTGCCAGCAGTTTATACGAGCAGTACTTC. Translating it yields CASSLYEQYF.